This T cell receptor beta chain was sequenced during a study of shared clonotypes between healthy human individuals. Concerning this clone itself: Its antigen remains unidentified.

Findings and limits, study-wide: Sharing across four donors was seen in roughly 5% of naive CD4 clonotypes. Sorted-subset sequencing, rarefaction showed, was incomplete despite large depth.

Recent vaccinations or acute infections were absent in the healthy HIV-negative adult donors. From germline, CDR1 is MDHEN and CDR2 SYDVKM. The CDR3 covers 13 residues. J lost 4 bases, V lost 8 bases, and 7 bases had no gene match. Sequencing was performed with immunoSEQ multiplex PCR; in TCRdb, only in-frame clones are kept and a portion is missing. The sample has approximately 1.1 million clones, approximately 80% seen once; the top ten hold approximately 0.5%. The specimen sequenced was memory CD4+ T cells from PBMCs. Subset noted: CD45RA-negative fraction. The clonotype was recovered from a young man in good health. Some clones in this sample may be carry-over from other donors' samples. This chain joins TRBV28 and TRBJ2-7, with 8 bases aligning to TRBD2. Written as DNA, the CDR3 is TGTGCCAGCTCGGGAGGGTATGGATACGAGCAGTACTTC. Translated, it gives CASSGGYGYEQYF.